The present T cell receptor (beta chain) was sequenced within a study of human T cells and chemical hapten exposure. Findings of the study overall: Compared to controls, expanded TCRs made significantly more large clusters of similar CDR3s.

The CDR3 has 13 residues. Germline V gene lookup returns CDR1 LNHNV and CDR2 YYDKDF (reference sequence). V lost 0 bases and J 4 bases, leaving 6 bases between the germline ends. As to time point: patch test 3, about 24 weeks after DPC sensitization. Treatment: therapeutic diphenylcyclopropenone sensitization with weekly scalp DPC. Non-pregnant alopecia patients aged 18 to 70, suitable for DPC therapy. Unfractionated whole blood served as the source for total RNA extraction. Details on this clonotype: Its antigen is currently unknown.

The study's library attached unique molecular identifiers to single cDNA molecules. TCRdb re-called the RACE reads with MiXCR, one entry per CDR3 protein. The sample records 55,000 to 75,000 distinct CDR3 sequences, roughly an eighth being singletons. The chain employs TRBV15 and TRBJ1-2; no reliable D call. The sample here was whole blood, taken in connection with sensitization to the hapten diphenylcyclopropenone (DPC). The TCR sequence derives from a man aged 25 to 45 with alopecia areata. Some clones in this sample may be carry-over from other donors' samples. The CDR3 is CATSRDQRYGYTF. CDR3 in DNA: TGTGCCACCAGCAGAGATCAGCGCTATGGCTACACCTTC.